This TCR beta chain originates from a study of beta chain features in type 1 diabetes. About the research overall: The study examined around 100 million sorted cells across all samples.

V gave up 3 bases and J gave up 3 bases; unmatched junction bases: 1. This CDR3 is built from 13 residues. Per germline, CDR1 MGHDK and CDR2 SYGVNS. The table lists this clone with a few counts. Of the isolated RNA, all was reverse transcribed, and so the sequenced material was expressed TCRB transcripts. Libraries were prepared by immunoSEQ multiplex PCR; TCRdb keeps only in-frame clonotypes and omits some of them. The sample yields about 360,000 clones, roughly 12% seen once. This chain uses TRBV25-1 with TRBJ2-7, with 8 bases lining up with TRBD1. Material: naive CD4+ T cells from blood. This receptor was identified in a man in his late teens or twenties in good health. This CDR3 reads CASSDGQGYEQYF. DNA for the CDR3: TGTGCCAGCAGTGATGGACAGGGCTACGAGCAGTACTTC.